This TCR beta chain was obtained from a study of vaccination effects on CD4 cells after COVID-19. When about ten days of culture had elapsed, CD4+ T cells were isolated. Germline trimming cut 4 bases from V and 5 bases from J; bases unmatched to any gene: 9. Germline CDR1 reads KGHSH; CDR2 reads LQKENI. This CDR3 region has 16 residues. Turning to this clone: The antigen remains undetermined.

Generated by immunoSEQ multiplex PCR, the TCRdb table keeps only in-frame clones and is missing some. The sample lists tens of thousands of clones, roughly two thirds seen once, with 4% to 5% in the top ten. This chain joins TRBV18 and TRBJ2-3; TRBD2 matches 10 bases. The sample consisted of CD4+ T cells from PBMCs cultured without peptide, taken before COVID-19 vaccination. The sequence came from a human donor who received a COVID-19 vaccine. The CDR3 DNA reads TGTGCCAGCTCACTGGGACTAGCGAACCTTGGAGATACGCAGTATTTT. Its translation is CASSLGLANLGDTQYF.